The 14 T cell receptor beta chains presented below share a single source sample, sequenced in a study of blood T cell repertoires in COVID-19. Profiling relied on immunoSEQ multiplex PCR, and the TCRdb table lists in-frame clones only, not all of them. The sample holds about 49,000 clones; about 87% are singletons and the top ten take approximately 2.1%. The source material was peripheral blood. The receptors here all came from a woman of 80 years or more with COVID-19, enrolled during active disease.

The CDR3 nucleotides are TGTGCCATCAGTGCGACAGGGGGATTAGGTAGTTCACCCCTCCACTTT. Translation gives CAISATGGLGSSPLHF. This rearrangement joins TRBV10-3 to TRBJ1-6; 9 bases map to TRBD1. Per the germline V gene, CDR1 is ENHRY and CDR2 is SYGVKD. This CDR3 comprises 16 residues. The J segment lost 9 bases and the V segment lost 4 bases, leaving 10 bases of the junction unmatched.

This chain connects TRBV11-2 to TRBJ2-3; D not certain. Trimming left V 9 bases short and J 2 bases short, with 15 bases between. The germline gives CDR1 SGHAT, CDR2 FQNNGV. The CDR3 sequence is 14 residues long. CDR3 protein: CASSWQANTDTQYF. The CDR3 bases are TGTGCCAGTTCCTGGCAAGCGAACACAGATACGCAGTATTTT.

The V call is TRBV27, the J call TRBJ1-1; the D is unclear. V lost 7 bases, J lost 4 bases, and 13 bases lay in between. Germline V gene lookup returns CDR1 MNHEY and CDR2 SMNVEV (reference sequence). The CDR3 is 13 amino acids. The CDR3 loop reads CASTFSPLTEAFF. The CDR3 coding sequence is TGTGCCAGCACTTTCAGTCCCCTCACTGAAGCTTTCTTT.

The chain recombines TRBV29-1 with TRBJ2-7, with a possible D match to TRBD2 (6 bases). With 6 bases removed from V and 7 bases from J, the gap between germline ends came to 13 bases. This CDR3 comprises 11 residues. Germline V CDR1 and CDR2: SQVTM, ANQGSEA. The CDR3 reads CSVSRGVEQYF. CDR3 nucleotide sequence: TGCAGCGTGTCTCGCGGGGTGGAGCAGTACTTC.

The chain combines TRBV27 with TRBJ1-5; 7 positions agree with TRBD1. The CDR3 is made up of 17 amino acids. Germline V gene lookup returns CDR1 MNHEY and CDR2 SMNVEV (reference sequence). With 0 bases clipped from V and 0 bases from J, the junction kept 5 bases outside the gene matches. The CDR3 protein is CASSLSGGQFSNQPQHF. CDR3 sequence (DNA): TGTGCCAGCAGTTTATCGGGGGGACAGTTTAGCAATCAGCCCCAGCATTTT.

The V and J genes are TRBV6-6 and TRBJ1-5, with D maybe TRBD1 (6 bases). The CDR3 sequence is 15 residues long. V dropped 6 bases and J dropped 0 bases, with 12 bases sitting between them. The germline CDR1 and CDR2 sequences are MNHNY and SVGAGI (reference sequence). The CDR3 nucleotides are TGTGCCAGCAGACCCGGACAGCATAGCAATCAGCCCCAGCATTTT. Its protein is CASRPGQHSNQPQHF.

The V gene is TRBV11-3, the J gene TRBJ2-7, with D unresolved. This CDR3 is built from 14 residues. Trimming shortened V by 6 bases and J by 1 base, and 13 bases separated the two germline ends. The germline V gene has CDR1 SGHNT and CDR2 YENEEA. The CDR3: CASSSESDSYEQYF. The CDR3 DNA sequence: TGTGCCAGCAGTTCGGAGAGTGATTCCTACGAGCAGTACTTC.

The CDR3 DNA is TGTGCCAGCAGCCCGCAGGGCTCCTCCTACAATGAGCAGTTCTTC. Protein sequence: CASSPQGSSYNEQFF. This rearrangement joins TRBV11-2 to TRBJ2-1, with TRBD1 as a possible D gene (5 bases). V lost 5 bases and J lost 0, with 11 bases in between. The CDR3 runs to 15 residues. Looked up from germline, CDR1 is SGHAT and CDR2 is FQNNGV.

V and J are TRBV7-8 and TRBJ2-2, with a tentative D call TRBD2 (6 bases). The CDR3 extends over 17 amino acids. Germline V gene lookup returns CDR1 SGHVS and CDR2 FQNEAQ. Trimming left V 10 bases short and J 6 bases short, with 27 bases between. CDR3 sequence: CAISLGLALRGSGELFF. CDR3 coding DNA: TGTGCCATCTCCCTGGGTCTAGCCCTTCGGGGGTCCGGGGAGCTGTTTTTT.

The V gene is TRBV6-4, the J gene TRBJ2-2; D is perhaps TRBD1 (5 bases). Germline V gene lookup returns CDR1 MRHNA and CDR2 SNTAGT. The CDR3 length is 16 residues. V gave up 0 bases and J gave up 2 bases, with 10 bases separating them. Written as DNA, the CDR3 is TGTGCCAGCAGTGACTCGGGGCAGCCTAACACCGGGGAGCTGTTTTTT. This sequence encodes CASSDSGQPNTGELFF.

The CDR3 spells CASSPPGQGNEKLFF. The CDR3 DNA follows: TGTGCCAGCTCACCACCGGGACAGGGGAATGAAAAACTGTTTTTT. This sequence joins TRBV18 and TRBJ1-4; 10 bases match TRBD1. Germline V lookup: CDR1 KGHSH, CDR2 LQKENI. The CDR3 spans 15 residues. J gave up 5 bases and V 0 bases, and 0 bases lay outside the gene matches.

The chain links TRBV5-1 to TRBJ1-2; weak D call: TRBD1 (6 bases). V dropped 4 bases and J dropped 5 bases, with 18 bases sitting between them. Germline values: CDR1 SGHRS, CDR2 YFSETQ. CDR3 size: 15 residues. CDR3 region: CASSMGARGSYGYTF. The CDR3 region has the DNA TGCGCCAGCAGCATGGGTGCGAGGGGGTCATATGGCTACACCTTC.

The chain combines TRBV10-2 with TRBJ2-7, with TRBD1 identical over 7 bases. Unmatched junction bases numbered 9, after V lost 6 bases and J lost 4 bases. The CDR3 sequence is 14 residues long. Germline CDR1 and CDR2: WSHSY and SAAADI. The CDR3 is CASRPPQGVYEQYF. DNA of the CDR3: TGCGCCAGCAGGCCCCCGCAGGGGGTTTACGAGCAGTACTTC.

The chain employs TRBV27 and TRBJ1-2; possibly TRBD1 for D (6 bases). CDR3 length: 16 residues. Trimming cost V 0 bases and J 12 bases, with 23 bases left between them. The germline gives CDR1 MNHEY, CDR2 SMNVEV (reference sequence). The CDR3 is CASSLSLSTGSLGHTF. CDR3 in DNA: TGTGCCAGCAGTTTATCCCTCTCCACAGGGAGTCTCGGCCACACCTTC.